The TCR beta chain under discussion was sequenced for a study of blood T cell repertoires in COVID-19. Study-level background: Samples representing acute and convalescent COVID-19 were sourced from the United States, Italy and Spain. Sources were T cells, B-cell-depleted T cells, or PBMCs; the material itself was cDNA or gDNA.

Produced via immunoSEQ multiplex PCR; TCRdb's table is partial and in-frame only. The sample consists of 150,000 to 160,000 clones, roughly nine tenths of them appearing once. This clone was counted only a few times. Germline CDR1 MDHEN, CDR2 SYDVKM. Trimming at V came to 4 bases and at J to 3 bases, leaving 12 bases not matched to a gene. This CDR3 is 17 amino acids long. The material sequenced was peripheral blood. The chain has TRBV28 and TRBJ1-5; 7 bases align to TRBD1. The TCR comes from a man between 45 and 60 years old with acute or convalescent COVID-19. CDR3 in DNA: TGTGCCAGCAGTTCGCCCACAGGGGAGAGCCCCAATCAGCCCCAGCATTTT. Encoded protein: CASSSPTGESPNQPQHF.